The 14 T cell receptor beta chains reported below all come from one sample, sequenced in a study of T cell responses to AZD1222 COVID-19 vaccine. Assay: immunoSEQ multiplex PCR; the TCRdb copy retains only in-frame clones and omits some. The profile shows about 84,000 clones, about 85% of them singletons. The starting material was peripheral blood, obtained on day 0 of AZD1222 vaccination. These receptor sequences come from an adult in good health.

The chain uses TRBV7-9 and TRBJ1-2; 7 positions agree with TRBD1. The junction had 11 bases not matched to a gene; V was cut back by 5 bases and J by 11 bases. The CDR3 totals 13 residues. Germline V gene data show CDR1 as SEHNR and CDR2 as FQNEAQ (reference sequence). The CDR3 loop is CASSLKDRLGYTF. CDR3 sequence (DNA): TGTGCCAGCAGCCTCAAGGACAGGCTGGGTTACACCTTC.

This clone was detected only once. The rearrangement links TRBV5-4 to TRBJ2-7; D remains ambiguous. The CDR3 runs 15 residues. The germline CDR1 and CDR2 sequences are SGHNT and YYREEE (reference sequence). Trimming stripped 1 base from V and 5 bases from J, with 16 bases between. CDR3 residues: CASSLLLGVENEQYF. The CDR3 DNA follows: TGTGCCAGCAGCTTGTTGCTGGGCGTGGAGAACGAGCAGTACTTC.

The V gene is TRBV27, the J gene TRBJ2-2; 9 positions match TRBD1. The germline gives CDR1 MNHEY, CDR2 SMNVEV (reference sequence). V lost 6 bases to trimming and J lost 5 bases; unmatched junction nucleotides: 10. The CDR3 extends over 16 amino acids. As DNA, the CDR3 is TGTGCCAGCAGAGGGTGGACAGGGGTTTATACCGGGGAGCTGTTTTTT. The encoded protein is CASRGWTGVYTGELFF.

The DNA of the CDR3 is TGTGCCAGCTCACCTATAGGGGGCAATCAGCCCCAGCATTTT. It encodes CASSPIGGNQPQHF. This chain joins TRBV18 and TRBJ1-5; maybe TRBD1 (5 bases). The CDR3 is made up of 14 amino acids. Trimming shortened V by 3 bases and J by 2 bases, and 8 bases separated the two germline ends. In germline, CDR1 is KGHSH, CDR2 LQKENI.

The chain has TRBV4-2 and TRBJ2-3; 8 nucleotides align to TRBD2. V shed 2 bases and J 0 bases; nucleotides not matched to a gene: 7. This CDR3 region has 17 residues. Germline CDR1 reads LGHNA; CDR2 reads YNFKEQ. The CDR3 DNA is TGTGCCAGCAGCCAACACCAGGCTAGCGGGAGCACAGATACGCAGTATTTT. It translates to CASSQHQASGSTDTQYF.

The chain carries TRBV30 and TRBJ2-1, with a possible D match to TRBD2 (6 bases). The CDR3 runs to 16 residues. Germline CDR1 and CDR2: GTSNPN and SVGIG (reference sequence). Between the trimmed V and J ends, which lost 0 bases and 4 bases, there was a span of 16 bases. CDR3 sequence: CAWSVRKSGPYNEQFF. The CDR3 coding sequence is TGTGCCTGGAGTGTACGGAAGAGCGGGCCGTACAATGAGCAGTTCTTC.

In this sample, this clone turned up once. The J gene is TRBJ2-3, the V gene TRBV4-1, with 12 bases identical to TRBD2. V dropped 4 bases and J dropped 3; count of bases not matched to a gene: 11. Germline CDR1 MGHRA, CDR2 YSYEKL. CDR3 size: 18 residues. As DNA, the CDR3 is TGCGCCAGCAGCCCCTTCGGGCTAGCGGGAGGGCGAACAGATACGCAGTATTTT. Its translation: CASSPFGLAGGRTDTQYF.

V gene TRBV5-1 combines with J gene TRBJ1-5, with D unresolved. V lost 0 bases and J lost 8, with 18 bases in between. The CDR3 is made up of 16 amino acids. The V gene's germline CDR1 is SGHRS and CDR2 YFSETQ. The CDR3 nucleotides are TGCGCCAGCAGCTTGGTCGGGTCCGCGAGCGGGGAGCCCCAGCATTTT. Amino acid sequence: CASSLVGSASGEPQHF. Combining the CDR3 with reference TRBV5-1 and TRBJ1-5 gives the whole variable domain KAGVTQTPRYLIKTRGQQVTLSCSPISGHRSVSWYQQTPGQGLQFLFEYFSETQRNKGNFPGRFSGRQFSNSRSEMNVSTLELGDSALYLCASSLVGSASGEPQHFGDGTRLSIL.

The V call is TRBV5-6, the J call TRBJ1-5; TRBD1 agrees at 9 bases. J gave up 3 bases and V 2 bases, and 6 bases lay outside the gene matches. Germline CDR1 SGHDT, CDR2 YYEEEE. This CDR3 has 16 residues. CDR3 in DNA: TGTGCCAGCAGCTTTGGTGGGACAGGGTACAATCAGCCCCAGCATTTT. Translation gives CASSFGGTGYNQPQHF.

V gene TRBV6-4 combines with J gene TRBJ2-2; tentatively, D is TRBD1 or TRBD2 (5 bases each). Germline V gene lookup returns CDR1 MRHNA and CDR2 SNTAGT. The CDR3 sequence is 15 residues long. V was trimmed by 2 bases and J by 4 bases, leaving 11 bases between them. CDR3 region: CASSDEGLGTGELFF. CDR3 DNA: TGTGCCAGCAGTGACGAGGGGTTGGGCACCGGGGAGCTGTTTTTT.

This clone was found once. The DNA of the CDR3 is TGTGCCAGCAGCCCCTCGGCGCCCCAGCCCCAGCATTTT. This encodes CASSPSAPQPQHF. This sequence joins TRBV11-2 and TRBJ1-5; D remains ambiguous. CDR1 is SGHAT, CDR2 FQNNGV, per germline. CDR3 length equals 13 residues. The ends were cut back, 5 bases at V and 7 bases at J, with 12 bases in the middle.

This clone was counted between two and nine times. V and J are TRBV4-1 and TRBJ2-5; 13 bases fit TRBD2. V lost 0 bases and J lost 5; bases outside the gene matches: 12. The CDR3 consists of 19 residues. From germline, CDR1 is MGHRA and CDR2 YSYEKL. The CDR3 bases are TGCGCCAGCAGCCAAGATCTGGGACTAGCGGGGTATATTTGGGAGACCCAGTACTTC. This encodes CASSQDLGLAGYIWETQYF.

The chain carries TRBV29-1 and TRBJ1-2, with D unresolved. With 6 bases removed from V and 4 bases from J, the gap between germline ends came to 18 bases. The germline V gene encodes CDR1 SQVTM and CDR2 ANQGSEA. This CDR3 is 14 amino acids long. As DNA, the CDR3 is TGCAGCGTCGCACCCGACGACACCTCCTATGGCTACACCTTC. Translating gives CSVAPDDTSYGYTF.

V gene TRBV3-1 (or the pseudogene TRBV3-2) combines with J gene TRBJ1-4; tentative D call: TRBD1 (5 bases). The ends were cut back, 3 bases at V and 7 bases at J, with 12 bases in the middle. The CDR3 totals 14 residues. Germline CDR1 and CDR2: LGHDT and YNNKEL (reference sequence). As DNA, the CDR3 is TGTGCCAGCAGCCATGGGACTAGGAGTGAAAAACTGTTTTTT. Translation: CASSHGTRSEKLFF.